This T cell receptor beta chain is drawn from a study of T cell responses to AZD1222 COVID-19 vaccine. V shed 3 bases and J 1 base; nucleotides not matched to a gene: 13. The CDR3 length is 19 residues. Germline values: CDR1 KGHSH, CDR2 LQKENI. Findings and caveats of the study: Donors were chiefly white British, with a greater number of females, and clonal diversity was perhaps underestimated.

The method was immunoSEQ multiplex PCR; TCRdb's version includes in-frame clones alone and lacks a portion of them. The sample holds 90,000 to 120,000 clones, 70% to 90% seen once. A remark on this clone: Its antigen is unidentified.

Sequences were derived from peripheral blood, sampled 28 days after the second AZD1222 dose. The chain couples TRBV18 to TRBJ2-5; 11 positions match TRBD2. The receptor comes from an adult who received the AZD1222 COVID-19 vaccine. This CDR3 reads CASSPGTSGGVRPQETQYF. CDR3 nucleotides: TGTGCCAGCTCACCCGGGACTAGCGGTGGAGTCCGTCCCCAAGAGACCCAGTACTTC.